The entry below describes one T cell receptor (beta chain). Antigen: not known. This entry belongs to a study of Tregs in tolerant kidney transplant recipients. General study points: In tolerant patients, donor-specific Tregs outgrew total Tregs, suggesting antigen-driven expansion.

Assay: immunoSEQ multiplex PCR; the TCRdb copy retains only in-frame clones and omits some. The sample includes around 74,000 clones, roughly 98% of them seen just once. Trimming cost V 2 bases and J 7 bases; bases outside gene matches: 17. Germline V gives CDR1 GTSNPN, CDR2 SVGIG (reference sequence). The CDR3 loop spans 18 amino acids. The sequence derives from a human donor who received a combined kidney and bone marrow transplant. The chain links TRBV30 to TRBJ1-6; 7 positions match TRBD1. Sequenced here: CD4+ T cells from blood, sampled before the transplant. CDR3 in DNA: TGTGCCTGGAGTCGAGGATTCACAGGGGAAGTTAGCAATTCACCCCTCCACTTT. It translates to CAWSRGFTGEVSNSPLHF.